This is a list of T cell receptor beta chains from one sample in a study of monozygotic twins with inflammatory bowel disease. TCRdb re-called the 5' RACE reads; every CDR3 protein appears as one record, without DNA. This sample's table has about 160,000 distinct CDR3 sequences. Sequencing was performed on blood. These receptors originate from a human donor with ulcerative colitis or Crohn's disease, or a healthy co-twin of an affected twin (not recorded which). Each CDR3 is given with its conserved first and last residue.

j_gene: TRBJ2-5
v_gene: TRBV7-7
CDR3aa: CASSNGFRPEGRLETQYF

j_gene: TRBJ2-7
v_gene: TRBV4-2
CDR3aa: CASSQMGRAGDEQYF

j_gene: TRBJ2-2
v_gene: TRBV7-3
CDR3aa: CASSELANTGELFF

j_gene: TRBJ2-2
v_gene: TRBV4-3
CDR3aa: CASSQDGRTNTGELFF

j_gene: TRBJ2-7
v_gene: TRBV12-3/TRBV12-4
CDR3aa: CASSTGQGFGEQYF

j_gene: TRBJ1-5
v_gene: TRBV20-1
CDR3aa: CSAGQGRQPQHF

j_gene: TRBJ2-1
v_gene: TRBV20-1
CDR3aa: CSAQTSGPSYNEQFF

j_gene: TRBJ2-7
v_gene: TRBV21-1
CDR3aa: CASSIRDNNSYEQYF

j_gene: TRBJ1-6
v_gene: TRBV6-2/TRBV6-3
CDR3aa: CASSYWKGLRNSPLHF

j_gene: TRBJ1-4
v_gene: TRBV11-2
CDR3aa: CASTAQGSQDEKLFF

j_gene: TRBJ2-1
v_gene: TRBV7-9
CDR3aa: CASIQERSSYNEQFF

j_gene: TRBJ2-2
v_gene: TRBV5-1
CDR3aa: CASSKTGTSGSGTGELFF

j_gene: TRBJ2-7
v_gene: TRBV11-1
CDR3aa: CASSQGLAEIYEQYF

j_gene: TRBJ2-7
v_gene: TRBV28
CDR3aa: CASSLWTGKTYEQYF

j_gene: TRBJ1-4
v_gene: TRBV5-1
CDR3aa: CASSPKDGSTNEKLFF